This TCR beta chain derives from a study of T cell responses to AZD1222 COVID-19 vaccine. Study-wide results and limits: The reported proportion of spike-specific TCRs targeting unmutated variant regions was nearly half. Without day 14 samples, only post-peak T cell repertoires were studied. Regions 160-218 and 743-854 dominated among vaccine-associated CD4 TCRs spanning spike. Donors were chiefly white British, with a greater number of females, and clonal diversity was perhaps underestimated.

Trimming stripped 10 bases from V and 1 base from J, with 14 bases between. This CDR3 spans 14 amino acids. Germline CDR1 reads SGHAT; CDR2 reads FQNNGV. The table came from immunoSEQ multiplex PCR; TCRdb's copy has only in-frame clones and leaves some out. The sample holds under 130,000 clones; 90% are singletons and the top ten take 4.5% to 5.5%. Concerning this clone: Its antigen is unidentified.

V gene TRBV11-2 combines with J gene TRBJ1-3; D unclear. Material: peripheral blood, obtained on day 0 of AZD1222 vaccination. The receptor's source is an adult in good health. CDR3 in amino acids: CATSTPRSGNTIYF. CDR3 DNA sequence: TGTGCCACCTCGACTCCCCGATCTGGAAACACCATATATTTT.